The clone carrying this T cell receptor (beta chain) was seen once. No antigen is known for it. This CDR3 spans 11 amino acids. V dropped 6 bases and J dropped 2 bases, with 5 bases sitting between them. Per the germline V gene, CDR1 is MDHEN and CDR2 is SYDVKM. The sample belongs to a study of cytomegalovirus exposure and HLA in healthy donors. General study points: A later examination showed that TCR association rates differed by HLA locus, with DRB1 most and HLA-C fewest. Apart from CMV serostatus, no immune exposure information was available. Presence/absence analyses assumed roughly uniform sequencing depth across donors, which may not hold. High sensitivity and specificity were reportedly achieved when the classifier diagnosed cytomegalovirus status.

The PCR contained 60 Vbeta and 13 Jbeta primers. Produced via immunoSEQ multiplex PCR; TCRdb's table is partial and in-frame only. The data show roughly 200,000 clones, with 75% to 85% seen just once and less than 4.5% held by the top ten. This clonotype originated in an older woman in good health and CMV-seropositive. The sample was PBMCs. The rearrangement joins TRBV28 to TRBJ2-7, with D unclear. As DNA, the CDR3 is TGTGCCAGCAGCAGTCCCTACGAGCAGTACTTC. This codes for CASSSPYEQYF.